The sequence of this T cell receptor beta chain was determined in a study of OX40 agonist ivuxolimab in advanced cancers. Regarding the research as a whole: Ivuxolimab, which targeted the costimulatory receptor OX40 (CD134), was an agonistic, fully human IgG2 monoclonal antibody. The point of sequencing TCRbeta in the periphery was to test whether ivuxolimab changed TCR sequence diversity and drove clonal T-cell expansion. Among the roughly 52 dose-escalation patients, about 20 had hepatocellular carcinoma, roughly 15 melanoma, 9 renal cell carcinoma and 9 head and neck cancer. The monotherapy dose-escalation portion (N ≈ 52 patients) of the phase I ivuxolimab trial is reported in the paper. Patients were allowed to have had prior anti-PD-1, anti-PD-L1 or anti-CTLA-4 therapy, and around 40% of the dose-escalation patients had previously received checkpoint inhibitors. Intravenous ivuxolimab was administered to patients every 2 weeks at six dose levels: 0.01, 0.1, 0.3, 1.5, 3 and 10 mg/kg. Partial responses occurred in three dose-escalation patients, of whom one had hepatocellular carcinoma and two had cutaneous melanoma. In the dose-escalation cohort, more than 80% of patients were male, and the mean age was around 65 years with a range of roughly 20 to 79. Results and caveats for the whole study, not just this receptor: The antigen specificity of the peripheral T cells that underwent clonal expansion was not determined. In the 0.1-3.0 mg/kg groups, partial responders had among the lowest normalized peripheral clonal expansion, particularly in CD8+ T cells. Low levels of normalized T-cell clonal expansion were also seen in some patients who did not respond. Clonal expansion of both CD4+ and CD8+ blood T cells was observed from baseline to week 6 at doses 0.1 to 3.0 mg/kg. After ivuxolimab, more expanded clones were found on average in CD8+ T cells than in CD4+ T cells.

Genomic DNA was isolated from the sorted cells so that the TCRbeta CDR3 region could be sequenced. TCRbeta CDR3 regions were sequenced using the immunoSEQ Assay. This immuneACCESS table, as held by TCRdb, lists in-frame sequences with V and J called but not all clones. Of the missing ones, under half trace to an unresolved V gene in checked studies; the others have no known cause. Present in this sample are 40,000 to 50,000 clones, around nine tenths of which were seen just once. The ten top clones hold less than 1.3% of the sample. Patients with a history of autoimmune disease or receiving systemic immunosuppression were excluded from the trial. Peripheral blood for TCR sequencing was collected from all dose cohorts at baseline, on cycle 4 day 1, and on cycle 7 day 1. The samples were drawn from a first-in-human, open-label, multicenter phase I dose-escalation trial of ivuxolimab. Adults with locally advanced or metastatic melanoma, renal cell, hepatocellular, or head and neck squamous cell carcinoma were enrolled in the trial. Before TCR sequencing, CD4+ T cells and CD8+ T cells from peripheral blood were sorted into separate populations.

Concerning this clone: Its antigen is unknown. Within one base of it there is no much larger clone, and no base qualities were kept.

The CDR3 numbers 14 residues from cysteine through phenylalanine. Only the CDR3 part of the read is kept: 42 bases, read in frame from the first base. Looking up the germline V gene yields CDR1 SGDLS and CDR2 YYNGEE. V sheds 2 bases and J sheds 7 bases, leaving 13 bases between their ends. The sequence came from an adult with an advanced solid tumor such as melanoma, head and neck, liver or kidney cancer. The starting material was CD4+ or CD8+ T cells sorted from blood, obtained in a trial of the OX40 agonist ivuxolimab. The sequence joins TRBV9 to TRBJ2-1; a tentative D call is TRBD2 (6 bases match). The DNA sequence is given as TGTGCCAGCAGCGTCTTTCGGGAGCCTAATGAGCAGTTCTTC. This translates into CASSVFREPNEQFF.